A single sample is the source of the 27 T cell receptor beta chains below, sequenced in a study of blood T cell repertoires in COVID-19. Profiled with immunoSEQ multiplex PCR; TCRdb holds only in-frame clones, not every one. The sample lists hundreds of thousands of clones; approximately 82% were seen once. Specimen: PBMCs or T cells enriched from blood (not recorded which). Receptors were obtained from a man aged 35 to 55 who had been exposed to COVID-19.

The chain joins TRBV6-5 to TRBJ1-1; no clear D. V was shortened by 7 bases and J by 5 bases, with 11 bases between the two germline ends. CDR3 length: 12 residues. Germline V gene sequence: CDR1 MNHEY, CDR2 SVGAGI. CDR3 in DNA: TGTGCCAGCAAGAGGGAGGGAACTGAAGCTTTCTTT. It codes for CASKREGTEAFF.

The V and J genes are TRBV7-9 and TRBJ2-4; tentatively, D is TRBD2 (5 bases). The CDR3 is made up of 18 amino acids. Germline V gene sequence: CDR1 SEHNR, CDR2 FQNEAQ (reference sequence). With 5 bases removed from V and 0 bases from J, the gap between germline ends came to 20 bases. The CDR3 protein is CASSPAGIPKIAKNIQYF. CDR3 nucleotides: TGTGCCAGCAGCCCTGCGGGCATTCCAAAGATAGCCAAAAACATTCAGTACTTC.

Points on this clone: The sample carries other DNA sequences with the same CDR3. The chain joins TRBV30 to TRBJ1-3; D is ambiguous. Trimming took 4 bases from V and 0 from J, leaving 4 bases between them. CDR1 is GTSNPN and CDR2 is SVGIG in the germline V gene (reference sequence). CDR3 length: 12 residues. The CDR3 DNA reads TGTGCCTGGACAGTCTCTGGAAACACCATATATTTT. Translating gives CAWTVSGNTIYF.

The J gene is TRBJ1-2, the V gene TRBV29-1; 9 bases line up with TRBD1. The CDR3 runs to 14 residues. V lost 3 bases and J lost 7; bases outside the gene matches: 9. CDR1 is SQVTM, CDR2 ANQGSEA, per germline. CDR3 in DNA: TGCAGCGTTGAGGTTTGGGACAGGGCCCCTGGCTACACCTTC. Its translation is CSVEVWDRAPGYTF.

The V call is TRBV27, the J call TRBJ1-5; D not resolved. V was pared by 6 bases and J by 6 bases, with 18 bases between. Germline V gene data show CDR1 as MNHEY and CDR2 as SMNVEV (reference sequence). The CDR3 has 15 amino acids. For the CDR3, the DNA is TGTGCCAGCAGCTATCGACTGGGAGTGGGTCAGCCCCAGCATTTT. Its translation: CASSYRLGVGQPQHF.

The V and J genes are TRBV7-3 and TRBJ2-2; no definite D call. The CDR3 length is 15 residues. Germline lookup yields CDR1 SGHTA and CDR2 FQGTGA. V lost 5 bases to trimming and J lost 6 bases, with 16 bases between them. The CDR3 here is CASSPTDLAAGELFF. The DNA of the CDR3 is TGTGCCAGCAGCCCAACGGATTTGGCGGCCGGGGAGCTGTTTTTT.

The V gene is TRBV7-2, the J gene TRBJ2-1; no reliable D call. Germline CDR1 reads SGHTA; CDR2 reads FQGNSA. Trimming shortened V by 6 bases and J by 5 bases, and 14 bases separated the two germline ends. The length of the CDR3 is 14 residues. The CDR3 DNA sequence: TGTGCCAGCAGGAAGTACGAGAGGCACAATGAGCAGTTCTTC. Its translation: CASRKYERHNEQFF.

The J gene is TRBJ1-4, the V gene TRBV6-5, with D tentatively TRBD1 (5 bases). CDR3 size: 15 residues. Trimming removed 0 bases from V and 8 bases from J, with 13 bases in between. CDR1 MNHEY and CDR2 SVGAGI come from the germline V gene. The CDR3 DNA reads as TGTGCCAGCAGTTACTCCGCAGGGAAGGAGGAAAAACTGTTTTTT. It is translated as CASSYSAGKEEKLFF.

CDR3 sequence (DNA): TGCAGTGCTGCGGGGCATGAGACCCAGTACTTC. The encoded protein is CSAAGHETQYF. The chain joins TRBV20-1 to TRBJ2-5; tentatively, D is TRBD2 (6 bases). Germline V gene lookup returns CDR1 DFQATT and CDR2 SNEGSKA (reference sequence). This CDR3 region has 11 residues. V gave up 5 bases and J gave up 5 bases, with 9 bases separating them.

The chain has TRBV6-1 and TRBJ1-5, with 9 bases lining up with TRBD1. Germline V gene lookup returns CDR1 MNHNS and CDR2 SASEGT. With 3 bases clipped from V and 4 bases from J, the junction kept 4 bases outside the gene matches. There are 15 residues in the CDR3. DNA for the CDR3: TGTGCCAGCAGTGAGGGAGGACAGGGGAATCAGCCCCAGCATTTT. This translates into CASSEGGQGNQPQHF.

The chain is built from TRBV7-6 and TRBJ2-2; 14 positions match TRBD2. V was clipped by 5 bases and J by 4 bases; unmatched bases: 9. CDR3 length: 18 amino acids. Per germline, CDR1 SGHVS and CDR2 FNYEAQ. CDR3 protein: CASSPIGGLAGGTGELFF. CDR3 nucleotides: TGTGCCAGCAGCCCGATCGGAGGACTAGCGGGAGGCACCGGGGAGCTGTTTTTT.

CDR3: CATSSPEETQYF. For the CDR3, the DNA is TGTGCCACCAGTTCTCCGGAAGAGACCCAGTACTTC. The chain employs TRBV24-1 and TRBJ2-5; D not resolved. This CDR3 comprises 12 residues. Germline values: CDR1 KGHDR, CDR2 SFDVKD. V lost 6 bases and J 3 bases, leaving 7 bases between the germline ends.

In DNA, the CDR3 is TGTGCCAGCAGCTTACCCAGGGGATGGGAGACCCAGTACTTC. Translating it yields CASSLPRGWETQYF. The chain carries TRBV7-8 and TRBJ2-5; D may be TRBD1 (6 bases). Trimming pared 2 bases from V and 5 bases from J, leaving 12 bases between. The CDR3 length is 14 residues. Germline CDR1 reads SGHVS; CDR2 reads FQNEAQ. Full variable domain (missing parts from reference TRBV7-8 and TRBJ2-5): GAGVSQSPRYKVAKRGQDVALRCDPISGHVSLFWYQQALGQGPEFLTYFQNEAQLDKSGLPSDRFFAERPEGSVSTLKIQRTQQEDSAVYLCASSLPRGWETQYFGPGTRLLVL.

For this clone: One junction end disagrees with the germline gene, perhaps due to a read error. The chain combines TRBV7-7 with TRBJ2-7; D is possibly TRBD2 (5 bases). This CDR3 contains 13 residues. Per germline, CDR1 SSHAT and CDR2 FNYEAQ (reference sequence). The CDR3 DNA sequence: TGTGCTAGCAGCTTCCCGGGGAGCCACGAGCAGTACTTC. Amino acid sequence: CASSFPGSHEQYF.

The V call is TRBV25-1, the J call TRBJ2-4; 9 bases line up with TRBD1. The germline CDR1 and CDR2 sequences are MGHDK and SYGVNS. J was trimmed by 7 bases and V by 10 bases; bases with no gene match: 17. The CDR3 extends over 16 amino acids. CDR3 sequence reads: CATSAGVGTGFNIQYF. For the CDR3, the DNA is TGTGCCACCTCGGCAGGGGTAGGGACAGGGTTCAACATTCAGTACTTC. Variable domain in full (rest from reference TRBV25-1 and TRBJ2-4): EADIYQTPRYLVIGTGKKITLECSQTMGHDKMYWYQQDPGMELHLIHYSYGVNSTEKGDLSSESTVSRIRTEHFPLTLESARPSHTSQYLCATSAGVGTGFNIQYFGAGTRLSVL.

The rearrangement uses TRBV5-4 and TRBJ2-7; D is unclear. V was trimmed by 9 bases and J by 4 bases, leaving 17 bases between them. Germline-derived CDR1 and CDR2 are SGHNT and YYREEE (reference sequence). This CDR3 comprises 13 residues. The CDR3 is CATEFEKGYEQYF. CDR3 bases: TGTGCCACGGAGTTCGAGAAAGGATACGAGCAGTACTTC.

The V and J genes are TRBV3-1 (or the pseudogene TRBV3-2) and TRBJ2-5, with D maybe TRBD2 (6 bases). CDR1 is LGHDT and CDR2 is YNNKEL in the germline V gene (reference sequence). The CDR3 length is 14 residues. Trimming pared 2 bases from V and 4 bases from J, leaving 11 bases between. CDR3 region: CASSQRGGPETQYF. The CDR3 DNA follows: TGTGCCAGCAGCCAAAGAGGAGGGCCAGAGACCCAGTACTTC.

The CDR3 DNA reads as TGTGCCAGCATGAACAGGGGTCCCCTCCACTTT. Translating it yields CASMNRGPLHF. The J gene is TRBJ1-6, the V gene TRBV25-1, with 7 bases identical to TRBD1. Germline CDR1 and CDR2: MGHDK and SYGVNS. The CDR3 length is 11 residues. V gave up 7 bases and J gave up 13 bases; unmatched junction bases: 4.

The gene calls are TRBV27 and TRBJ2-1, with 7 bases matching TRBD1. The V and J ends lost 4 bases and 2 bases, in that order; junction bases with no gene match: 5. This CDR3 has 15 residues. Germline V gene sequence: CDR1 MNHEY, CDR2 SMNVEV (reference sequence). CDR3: CASSYRTGTYNEQFF. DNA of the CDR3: TGTGCCAGCAGTTATCGGACAGGTACCTACAATGAGCAGTTCTTC.

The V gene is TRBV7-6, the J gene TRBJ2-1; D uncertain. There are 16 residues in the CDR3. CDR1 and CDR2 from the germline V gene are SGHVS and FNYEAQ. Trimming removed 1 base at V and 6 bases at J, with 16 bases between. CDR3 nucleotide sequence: TGTGCCAGCAGCTTAGTCGCGGAATCCAGCTCCAATGAGCAGTTCTTC. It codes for CASSLVAESSSNEQFF.

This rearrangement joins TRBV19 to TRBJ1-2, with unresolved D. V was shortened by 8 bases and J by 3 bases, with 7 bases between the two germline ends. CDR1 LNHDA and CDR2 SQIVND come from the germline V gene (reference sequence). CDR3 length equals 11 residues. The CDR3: CASARYYGYTF. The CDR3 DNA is TGTGCCAGTGCCCGGTACTATGGCTACACCTTC.

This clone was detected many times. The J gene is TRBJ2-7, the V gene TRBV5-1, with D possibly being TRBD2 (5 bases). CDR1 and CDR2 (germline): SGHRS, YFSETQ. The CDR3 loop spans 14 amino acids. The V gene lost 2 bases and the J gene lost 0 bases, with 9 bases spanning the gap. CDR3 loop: CASSFQAASYEQYF. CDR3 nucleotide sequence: TGCGCCAGCAGCTTTCAAGCGGCCTCCTACGAGCAGTACTTC.

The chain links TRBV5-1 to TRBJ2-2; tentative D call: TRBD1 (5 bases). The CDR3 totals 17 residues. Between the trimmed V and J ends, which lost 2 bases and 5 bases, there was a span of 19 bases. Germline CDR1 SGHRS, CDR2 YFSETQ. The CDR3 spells CASSLRKMGLGTGELFF. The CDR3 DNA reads TGCGCCAGCAGCTTACGGAAAATGGGGCTGGGTACCGGGGAGCTGTTTTTT.

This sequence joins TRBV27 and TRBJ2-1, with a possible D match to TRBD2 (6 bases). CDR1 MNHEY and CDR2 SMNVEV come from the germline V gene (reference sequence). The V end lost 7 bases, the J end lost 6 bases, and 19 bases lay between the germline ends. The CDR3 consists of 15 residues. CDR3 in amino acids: CASNGAGRLSNEQFF. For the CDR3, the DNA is TGTGCCAGCAATGGGGCGGGACGGCTATCCAATGAGCAGTTCTTC.

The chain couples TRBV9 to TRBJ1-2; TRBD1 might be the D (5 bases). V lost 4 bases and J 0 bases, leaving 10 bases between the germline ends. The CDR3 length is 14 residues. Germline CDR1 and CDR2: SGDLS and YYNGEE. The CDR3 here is CASSPARANYGYTF. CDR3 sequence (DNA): TGTGCCAGCAGCCCCGCCAGGGCTAACTATGGCTACACCTTC.

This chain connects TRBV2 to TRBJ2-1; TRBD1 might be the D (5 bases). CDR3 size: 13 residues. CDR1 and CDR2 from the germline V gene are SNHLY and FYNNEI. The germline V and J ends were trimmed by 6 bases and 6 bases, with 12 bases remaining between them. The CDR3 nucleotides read TGTGCCAGCAGAACAGGAGTATTCAATGAGCAGTTCTTC. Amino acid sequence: CASRTGVFNEQFF.

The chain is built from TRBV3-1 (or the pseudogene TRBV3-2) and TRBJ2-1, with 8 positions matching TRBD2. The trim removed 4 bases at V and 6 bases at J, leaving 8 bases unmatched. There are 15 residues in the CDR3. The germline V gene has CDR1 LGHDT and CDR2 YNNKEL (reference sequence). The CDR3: CASSLYRSGGNEQFF. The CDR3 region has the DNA TGTGCCAGCAGCCTCTACAGGAGCGGGGGCAATGAGCAGTTCTTC.